A single sample gave rise to the 5 T cell receptor beta chains below, sequenced in a study of beta chain features in type 1 diabetes. Findings of the study overall: Moderate yet significant TCRB CDR3 shortening was seen in Type 1 diabetes patients in all four CD4+ subsets.

Expressed TCRB transcripts were sequenced after all isolated RNA was converted to cDNA. This table comes from immunoSEQ multiplex PCR, and its TCRdb copy is limited to in-frame clones, with some not included. The sample yields under 300,000 clones, 16% seen once. No antigens are known for them. The specimen was naive CD4+ T cells from blood. The origin of the receptors is a man between 25 and 39 years old with type 1 diabetes.

There are a few counts of this clone. V usage is TRBV29-1 and J usage is TRBJ2-5, with 8 bases that match TRBD1. Unmatched junction bases numbered 6, after V lost 8 bases and J lost 4 bases. The CDR3 contains 12 residues. The V gene's germline CDR1 is SQVTM and CDR2 ANQGSEA. CDR3 nucleotides: TGCAGCCTGTCAGGGGGCTCAGAGACCCAGTACTTC. This sequence encodes CSLSGGSETQYF.

Remarks on this clone: A junction end diverges from the germline sequence, so it may reflect a read error. The gene calls are TRBV30 and TRBJ2-7, with D possibly matching TRBD2 (6 bases). This CDR3 has 11 amino acids. Germline V lookup: CDR1 GTSNPN, CDR2 SVGIG (reference sequence). The CDR3 region is CAWSQGGTDDF. Written as DNA, the CDR3 is TGTGCCTGGAGCCAAGGCGGGACCGATGACTTC.

Comments on this clone: One end of the junction varies from germline; a read error may be responsible. The chain uses TRBV5-5 and TRBJ1-2, with D perhaps matching TRBD1 (5 bases). Germline CDR1 SGHKS, CDR2 YYEKEE (reference sequence). This CDR3 is built from 12 residues. The CDR3 sequence: CASSPAGRGAPF. The CDR3 DNA reads TGTGCCAGCAGCCCCGCTGGGAGGGGCGCGCCCTTC.

About this clone: Other nucleotide sequences in the sample specify the same CDR3. The chain employs TRBV7-9 and TRBJ2-5; possible D gene TRBD2, 6 bases. The ends were cut back, 0 bases at V and 4 bases at J, with 9 bases in the middle. Germline V gene lookup returns CDR1 SEHNR and CDR2 FQNEAQ (reference sequence). This CDR3 spans 14 amino acids. The CDR3, as DNA: TGTGCCAGCAGCTTAGCTGGAGCGGGAGAGACCCAGTACTTC. Its translation is CASSLAGAGETQYF.

This clone was picked up a small number of times. The chain employs TRBV30 and TRBJ2-1; D gene unclear. This CDR3 spans 12 amino acids. Germline V gene data show CDR1 as GTSNPN and CDR2 as SVGIG (reference sequence). The V and J ends lost 0 bases and 7 bases respectively, with 7 bases between them. CDR3 protein: CAWSVQLNEQFF. The CDR3 nucleotides read TGTGCCTGGAGTGTACAGCTGAATGAGCAGTTCTTC.